These 32 T cell receptor beta chains were all obtained from the same sample, sequenced in a study of cytomegalovirus exposure and HLA in healthy donors. It was with 60 Vbeta and 13 Jbeta primers that the PCR ran. Sequencing was performed with immunoSEQ multiplex PCR; in TCRdb, only in-frame clones are kept and a portion is missing. The profile covers around 130,000 clones, with roughly 8.3% appearing a single time and 5.5% taken by the ten largest. The specimen was PBMCs. The receptor set was obtained from a man in his forties in good health and CMV-seronegative.

This sequence joins TRBV6-6 and TRBJ2-5, with 12 bases lining up with TRBD2. Germline assignment: CDR1 MNHNY and CDR2 SVGAGI (reference sequence). The CDR3 extends over 15 amino acids. V trimming: 4 bases; J trimming: 7 bases; junction bases outside the gene matches: 7. CDR3 loop: CASSSTSGGLGTQYF. Here the CDR3 DNA reads TGTGCCAGCAGTTCAACTAGCGGGGGGTTAGGGACCCAGTACTTC.

In its sample, this clone was seen a few times. The CDR3 sequence is CASSWTSGVNTGELFF. CDR3 sequence (DNA): TGCGCCAGCAGCTGGACTAGCGGGGTGAACACCGGGGAGCTGTTTTTT. The gene calls are TRBV5-1 and TRBJ2-2, with TRBD2 matching over 12 bases. Trimming at V came to 3 bases and at J to 1 base, leaving 1 base not matched to a gene. Germline values: CDR1 SGHRS, CDR2 YFSETQ. This CDR3 spans 16 amino acids.

A few counts support this clone. The chain couples TRBV7-9 to TRBJ1-1; D ambiguous. The CDR3 contains 13 residues. The germline gives CDR1 SEHNR, CDR2 FQNEAQ (reference sequence). V was clipped by 2 bases and J by 1 base, with 5 bases between them. The CDR3 region has the DNA TGTGCCAGCAGCTTATCACAGAACACTGAAGCTTTCTTT. Amino acid sequence: CASSLSQNTEAFF. Filled out from reference TRBV7-9 and TRBJ1-1, the complete variable domain reads DTGVSQNPRHKITKRGQNVTFRCDPISEHNRLYWYRQTLGQGPEFLTYFQNEAQLEKSRLLSDRFSAERPKGSFSTLEIQRTEQGDSAMYLCASSLSQNTEAFFGQGTRLTVV.

This clone appeared a few times. One end of the junction is discordant with germline, which a read error may explain. The sample has other DNA sequences that encode this CDR3 too. The V gene is TRBV9, the J gene TRBJ1-1, with TRBD1 matching 7 bases. The germline V gene encodes CDR1 SGDLS and CDR2 YYNGEE. This CDR3 region has 14 residues. The CDR3 sequence is CASSLRDSYTEAFF. Written as DNA, the CDR3 is TGTGCCAGCAGCTTGCGGGACAGTTACACTGAAGCCTTCTTT.

This chain uses TRBV28 with TRBJ1-6; 11 nucleotides match TRBD1. Germline V gene lookup returns CDR1 MDHEN and CDR2 SYDVKM. This CDR3 has 16 residues. J was trimmed by 7 bases and V by 5 bases; bases with no gene match: 7. As DNA, the CDR3 is TGTGCCAGCAGTCCACCGGGACAGGGGGGAAATTCACCCCTCCACTTT. Translating it yields CASSPPGQGGNSPLHF.

A note on this clone: One junction end does not reproduce the germline sequence, and a read error may be involved. V usage is TRBV11-3 and J usage is TRBJ2-3, with 11 bases matching TRBD2. Germline V gene data show CDR1 as SGHNT and CDR2 as YENEEA. There are 15 residues in the CDR3. The CDR3 bases are TGTGCCAGCAGTTTAGCGGGGGGGCTAGGGGATACGCAGTATTTT. This translates into CASSLAGGLGDTQYF.

This clone came up a few times. This chain uses TRBV9 with TRBJ2-3; 7 nucleotides align to TRBD2. Germline values: CDR1 SGDLS, CDR2 YYNGEE. The CDR3 has 15 residues. J lost 2 bases, V lost 4 bases, and 7 bases had no gene match. CDR3 in DNA: TGTGCCAGCAGCCCTTCGGGGGGAATCACAGATACGCAGTATTTT. Translating gives CASSPSGGITDTQYF.

This chain links TRBV29-1 with TRBJ2-7, with a tentative D call TRBD1 (5 bases). The germline V gene has CDR1 SQVTM and CDR2 ANQGSEA. Between the trimmed V and J ends, which lost 1 base and 3 bases, there was a span of 7 bases. The CDR3 covers 12 residues. CDR3 DNA sequence: TGCAGCGTTGAAGGCGACAGCTACGAGCAGTACTTC. Translated: CSVEGDSYEQYF.

For this clone: This same CDR3 is encoded by further DNA sequences in the sample. The rearrangement uses TRBV7-9 and TRBJ1-2, with D unclear. The germline V and J ends were trimmed by 5 bases and 8 bases, with 12 bases remaining between them. Germline CDR1 reads SEHNR; CDR2 reads FQNEAQ (reference sequence). CDR3 length equals 12 residues. The CDR3 region is CASSPRSGGYTF. CDR3 in DNA: TGTGCCAGCAGCCCACGATCAGGAGGCTACACCTTC.

The gene calls are TRBV6-1 and TRBJ1-5; 7 bases align to TRBD1. There are 13 residues in the CDR3. Trimming at V came to 8 bases and at J to 2 bases, leaving 3 bases not matched to a gene. CDR1 is MNHNS and CDR2 is SASEGT in the germline V gene. The CDR3 DNA follows: TGTGCCAGCCCCAGGGGGGGCAATCAGCCCCAGCATTTT. Encoded protein: CASPRGGNQPQHF.

The chain combines TRBV10-3 with TRBJ1-1, with D unresolved. V was trimmed by 6 bases and J by 1 base, leaving 12 bases between them. CDR1 ENHRY and CDR2 SYGVKD come from the germline V gene. The CDR3 extends over 14 amino acids. The CDR3 DNA is TGTGCCATCAGACCGTCCCTCGGGAACACTGAAGCTTTCTTT. As protein: CAIRPSLGNTEAFF.

The rearrangement joins TRBV5-1 to TRBJ2-2; D is perhaps TRBD1 (6 bases). V was cut by 3 bases and J by 0 bases, with 12 bases left in between. This CDR3 contains 16 residues. CDR1 SGHRS and CDR2 YFSETQ come from the germline V gene. This CDR3 reads CASSWDKPTNTGELFF. DNA of the CDR3: TGCGCCAGCAGCTGGGACAAACCCACGAACACCGGGGAGCTGTTTTTT.

This clone was recorded a few times. V gene TRBV19 combines with J gene TRBJ1-1, with 9 bases fitting TRBD1. Unmatched junction bases numbered 6, after V lost 6 bases and J lost 4 bases. The CDR3 runs to 14 residues. In germline, CDR1 is LNHDA, CDR2 SQIVND (reference sequence). As DNA, the CDR3 is TGTGCCAGTAGCATAACGACAGGGGGCACTGAAGCTTTCTTT. This codes for CASSITTGGTEAFF.

There are a few counts of this clone. The chain uses TRBV5-4 and TRBJ2-3; D unresolved. Trimming removed 3 bases at V and 2 bases at J, with 16 bases between. The V gene's germline CDR1 is SGHNT and CDR2 YYREEE (reference sequence). The CDR3 is made up of 16 amino acids. As DNA, the CDR3 is TGTGCCAGCAGCTCGGCCAAGACACCGAACACAGATACGCAGTATTTT. Its translation: CASSSAKTPNTDTQYF.

CDR3 in amino acids: CASSTDRGPGNTIYF. CDR3 bases: TGTGCCAGTAGTACCGACAGGGGGCCTGGAAACACCATATATTTT. The rearrangement uses TRBV19 and TRBJ1-3; 10 bases map to TRBD1. This CDR3 has 15 amino acids. V was pared by 4 bases and J by 2 bases, with 2 bases of the junction left unmatched. In germline, CDR1 is LNHDA, CDR2 SQIVND (reference sequence). The whole variable domain, remainder taken from reference TRBV19 and TRBJ1-3, is DGGITQSPKYLFRKEGQNVTLSCEQNLNHDAMYWYRQDPGQGLRLIYYSQIVNDFQKGDIAEGYSVSREKKESFPLTVTSAQKNPTAFYLCASSTDRGPGNTIYFGEGSWLTVV.

This clone has more than one count but fewer than ten. The chain joins TRBV11-2 to TRBJ2-5; unclear D gene. CDR1 is SGHAT and CDR2 is FQNNGV in the germline V gene. The CDR3 contains 13 residues. V was shortened by 3 bases and J by 1 base, with 6 bases between the two germline ends. CDR3 nucleotide sequence: TGTGCCAGCAGCTTTGGCGGCCAAGAGACCCAGTACTTC. Its protein product is CASSFGGQETQYF.

The gene calls are TRBV19 and TRBJ2-2; TRBD1 might be the D (5 bases). Germline assignment: CDR1 LNHDA and CDR2 SQIVND (reference sequence). This CDR3 has 15 residues. V was clipped by 3 bases and J by 6 bases, with 14 bases between them. CDR3 protein: CASSIGQGAAGELFF. The CDR3 DNA is TGTGCCAGTAGTATCGGCCAGGGCGCGGCCGGGGAGCTGTTTTTT. Full variable domain (rest looked up from reference TRBV19 and TRBJ2-2): DGGITQSPKYLFRKEGQNVTLSCEQNLNHDAMYWYRQDPGQGLRLIYYSQIVNDFQKGDIAEGYSVSREKKESFPLTVTSAQKNPTAFYLCASSIGQGAAGELFFGEGSRLTVL.

This clone was seen more than once but under ten times. Different DNA sequences within this sample yield the same CDR3. This chain links TRBV5-6 with TRBJ1-2; D is ambiguous. V was shortened by 0 bases and J by 5 bases, with 5 bases between the two germline ends. CDR3 size: 12 residues. Germline V gene lookup returns CDR1 SGHDT and CDR2 YYEEEE. As DNA, the CDR3 is TGTGCCAGCAGCTTGGGCGGGTATGGCTACACCTTC. Translation: CASSLGGYGYTF.

This chain's CDR3 is CASSYLLGDTSNQPQHF. The DNA of the CDR3 is TGTGCCAGCAGCTACCTGTTAGGGGATACTAGCAATCAGCCCCAGCATTTT. The V and J genes are TRBV14 and TRBJ1-5; tentative D call: TRBD1 (5 bases). This CDR3 has 17 residues. Germline CDR1 and CDR2: SGHDN and FVKESK. The V end lost 5 bases, the J end lost 0 bases, and 17 bases lay between the germline ends.

The chain recombines TRBV12-5 with TRBJ2-7, with D perhaps matching TRBD1 (5 bases). Germline values: CDR1 LGHNT, CDR2 FRNRAP. Trimming cost V 5 bases and J 0 bases, with 14 bases left between them. CDR3 size: 15 residues. CDR3: CASGLLRGSSYEQYF. DNA of the CDR3: TGTGCTAGTGGTCTCCTAAGGGGTAGCTCCTACGAGCAGTACTTC.

This rearrangement joins TRBV6-5 to TRBJ2-6; D is unresolved. Germline V gives CDR1 MNHEY, CDR2 SVGAGI. The CDR3 runs 13 residues. Trimming removed 9 bases at V and 0 bases at J, with 6 bases between. DNA for the CDR3: TGTGCCAGTCTTTCCTCTGGGGCCAACGTCCTGACTTTC. Amino acids: CASLSSGANVLTF.

V and J are TRBV2 and TRBJ2-3, with 9 nucleotides matching TRBD2. With 8 bases clipped from V and 4 bases from J, the junction kept 7 bases outside the gene matches. This CDR3 contains 14 residues. From germline, CDR1 is SNHLY and CDR2 FYNNEI. The CDR3 sequence is CASGLAGRADTQYF. The DNA of the CDR3 is TGTGCCAGCGGGCTAGCGGGGAGAGCAGATACGCAGTATTTT.

This clone came up a few times. This sequence joins TRBV6-5 and TRBJ1-4; D remains unclear. The V gene's germline CDR1 is MNHEY and CDR2 SVGAGI. There are 15 residues in the CDR3. Trimming pared 7 bases from V and 8 bases from J, leaving 20 bases between. CDR3 sequence: CASTSPRGVREKLFF. CDR3 DNA sequence: TGTGCCAGCACTTCCCCTCGAGGAGTTAGGGAAAAACTGTTTTTT.

V is TRBV7-8 and J is TRBJ2-1, with a possible D match to TRBD1 (6 bases). Looked up from germline, CDR1 is SGHVS and CDR2 is FQNEAQ. This CDR3 is built from 18 residues. Trimming stripped 3 bases from V and 0 bases from J, with 18 bases between. The CDR3 is CASSFRSTGILSYNEQFF. The CDR3 DNA sequence: TGTGCCAGCAGCTTTAGATCTACAGGGATCCTCTCCTACAATGAGCAGTTCTTC.

The chain combines TRBV7-9 with TRBJ1-2; D is unclear. V dropped 5 bases and J dropped 8 bases, with 12 bases sitting between them. CDR1 is SEHNR and CDR2 is FQNEAQ in the germline V gene (reference sequence). This CDR3 has 12 residues. The CDR3 sequence: CASSPEVGGYTF. As DNA, the CDR3 is TGTGCCAGCAGCCCGGAGGTGGGGGGCTACACCTTC. The variable domain in full, with the rest retrieved from reference TRBV7-9 and TRBJ1-2, is DTGVSQNPRHKITKRGQNVTFRCDPISEHNRLYWYRQTLGQGPEFLTYFQNEAQLEKSRLLSDRFSAERPKGSFSTLEIQRTEQGDSAMYLCASSPEVGGYTFGSGTRLTVV.

The chain links TRBV27 to TRBJ2-2, with D perhaps matching TRBD1 (5 bases). Germline V lookup: CDR1 MNHEY, CDR2 SMNVEV (reference sequence). Trimming pared 2 bases from V and 4 bases from J, leaving 14 bases between. CDR3 length: 16 residues. The CDR3 loop reads CASSLLGAQVTGELFF. The CDR3 region has the DNA TGTGCCAGCAGTTTACTTGGGGCCCAGGTCACCGGGGAGCTGTTTTTT.

The chain links TRBV6-5 to TRBJ2-7; perhaps TRBD1 as D (6 bases). CDR3 length: 15 amino acids. Deletions cut 1 base from V and 0 bases from J, with 10 bases between. Germline V gene data show CDR1 as MNHEY and CDR2 as SVGAGI. CDR3 sequence (DNA): TGTGCCAGCAGTTACTATAACAGGGACTCCTACGAGCAGTACTTC. It is translated as CASSYYNRDSYEQYF.

The chain employs TRBV6-1 and TRBJ1-6; the D is unclear. The germline CDR1 and CDR2 sequences are MNHNS and SASEGT. This CDR3 is 13 amino acids long. V gave up 8 bases and J gave up 7 bases, with 12 bases separating them. The CDR3 loop reads CASFRGRNSPLHF. The CDR3 DNA sequence: TGTGCCAGCTTCAGAGGGAGGAATTCACCCCTCCACTTT.

This clone was observed a handful of times. The chain has TRBV6-6 and TRBJ2-7; a possible D gene is TRBD2 (7 bases). The germline V gene encodes CDR1 MNHNY and CDR2 SVGAGI (reference sequence). This CDR3 spans 15 amino acids. Trimming removed 0 bases from V and 3 bases from J, with 12 bases in between. The CDR3 DNA follows: TGTGCCAGCAGTTACTCAGGAGGGGGGGACTACGAGCAGTACTTC. Its protein is CASSYSGGGDYEQYF.

This clone has a handful of counts. The junction departs from germline at one end; a sequencing error may be responsible. The chain has TRBV2 and TRBJ2-5, with 12 bases fitting TRBD2. This CDR3 spans 14 amino acids. The V gene's germline CDR1 is SNHLY and CDR2 FYNNEI. CDR3 residues: CASSEALAGGPPDF. CDR3 coding DNA: TGTGCCAGCAGTGAAGCGCTAGCGGGGGGGCCTCCGGACTTC.

The J gene is TRBJ2-3, the V gene TRBV5-1, with TRBD2 matching 8 bases. The CDR3 runs to 14 residues. Germline CDR1 is SGHRS and CDR2 is YFSETQ. Trimming cost V 4 bases and J 2 bases; bases outside gene matches: 3. DNA of the CDR3: TGCGCCAGCAGCCGGGGGGGCTCCACAGATACGCAGTATTTT. Amino acids: CASSRGGSTDTQYF.

The chain couples TRBV2 to TRBJ2-2; D call uncertain. The CDR3 has 15 residues. Germline V gene sequence: CDR1 SNHLY, CDR2 FYNNEI. Trimming pared 6 bases from V and 3 bases from J, leaving 14 bases between. The CDR3: CASSATTSDTGELFF. The CDR3 bases are TGTGCCAGCAGCGCCACTACCTCAGACACCGGGGAGCTGTTTTTT.